This record covers a single TCR beta chain. This sample is drawn from a study of OX40 agonist ivuxolimab in advanced cancers. CDR3 length: 11 residues. The V end was cut by 6 bases, the J end by 6 bases, with 7 bases between. From germline, CDR1 is WSHSY and CDR2 SAAADI. Measured with immunoSEQ multiplex PCR; TCRdb has only the in-frame clones, and not every one. Among about 90,000 clones listed, 85% to 90% were seen once. Material: CD4+ or CD8+ T cells sorted from blood, obtained in a trial of the OX40 agonist ivuxolimab. The source is an adult with an advanced solid tumor such as melanoma, head and neck, liver or kidney cancer. The chain employs TRBV10-2 and TRBJ2-3; TRBD1 or TRBD2 may be the D gene (5 bases each). CDR3: CASSEGDTQYF. CDR3 coding DNA: TGCGCCAGCAGCGAGGGGGATACGCAGTATTTT.